These 10 T cell receptor beta chains were all obtained from the same sample, sequenced in a study of Graves' ophthalmopathy and Graves' hyperthyroidism. For repertoire sequencing, the TCR beta CDR3 regions were amplified from RNA transcripts. First-round RT-PCR used HTBI primers; second-round multiplex PCR followed. TCRdb re-called the multiplex PCR reads through MiXCR, storing one row per CDR3 protein. The sample lists around 1.1 million distinct CDR3 sequences, roughly 35% occurring once. Sequencing input: peripheral blood or thyroid tissue (not recorded which). The receptors stem from an adult man with Graves' hyperthyroidism.

This clonotype was counted many times. The CDR3 nucleotides read TGTGCCAGTAGTACAGACAGTAAAGGCAATCAGCCCCAGCATTTT. Its protein is CASSTDSKGNQPQHF. The chain recombines TRBV19 with TRBJ1-5, with D possibly being TRBD1 (5 bases). CDR3 length: 15 amino acids. Trimming took 4 bases from V and 2 from J, leaving 12 bases between them. Germline V lookup: CDR1 LNHDA, CDR2 SQIVND (reference sequence).

This clonotype was picked up many times. The chain carries TRBV4-1 and TRBJ2-5; D unresolved. This CDR3 region has 14 residues. V was cut by 1 base and J by 2 bases, with 8 bases left in between. Germline CDR1 MGHRA, CDR2 YSYEKL. The CDR3 DNA reads as TGCGCCAGCAGCCAAGGGATCGGGCAAGAGACCCAGTACTTC. Protein: CASSQGIGQETQYF.

The chain joins TRBV7-2 to TRBJ2-7; D is perhaps TRBD2 (6 bases). Germline V gene lookup returns CDR1 SGHTA and CDR2 FQGNSA. The CDR3 is made up of 14 amino acids. Trimming removed 1 base from V and 3 bases from J, with 10 bases in between. CDR3 nucleotide sequence: TGTGCCAGCAGCTTAGAGAGGAGGGGCTACGAGCAGTACTTC. It codes for CASSLERRGYEQYF. Combining the CDR3 with reference TRBV7-2 and TRBJ2-7 gives the whole variable domain GAGVSQSPSNKVTEKGKDVELRCDPISGHTALYWYRQSLGQGLEFLIYFQGNSAPDKSGLPSDRFSAERTGGSVSTLTIQRTQQEDSAVYLCASSLERRGYEQYFGPGTRLTVT.

In regard to this clonotype: The junction shows a germline mismatch at one end, possibly a read error. The chain has TRBV10-3 and TRBJ1-5; D remains unclear. This CDR3 spans 15 amino acids. CDR1 ENHRY and CDR2 SYGVKD come from the germline V gene. The CDR3 nucleotides read TGTGCCAGCAGTTTTTTACAGAATAGCAATCAGCCCCAGCATTTT. The encoded protein is CASSFLQNSNQPQHF.

V usage is TRBV9 and J usage is TRBJ2-7; D may match TRBD1 or TRBD2 (5 bases each). Germline CDR1 and CDR2: SGDLS and YYNGEE. Trimming pared 6 bases from V and 3 bases from J, leaving 19 bases between. The CDR3 extends over 15 amino acids. This CDR3 is CASTPGLGPYYEQYF. CDR3 nucleotides: TGTGCCAGCACCCCCGGACTGGGACCTTACTACGAGCAGTACTTC.

This clonotype was observed a few times. The V gene is TRBV12-3 or TRBV12-4, the J gene TRBJ1-1; D is uncertain. Trimming removed 10 bases at V and 1 base at J, with 7 bases between. The CDR3 has 11 residues. CDR3 loop: CAIKRNTEAFF. The CDR3 DNA follows: TGTGCCATCAAACGGAACACTGAAGCTTTCTTT.

The chain has TRBV15 and TRBJ2-7; 12 nucleotides line up with TRBD2. Trimming at V came to 3 bases and at J to 2 bases, leaving 8 bases not matched to a gene. CDR1 is LNHNV and CDR2 is YYDKDF in the germline V gene (reference sequence). The CDR3 has 17 residues. CDR3 loop: CATSSPRLAGATYEQYF. The CDR3 DNA follows: TGTGCCACCAGCAGCCCCCGACTAGCGGGAGCCACCTACGAGCAGTACTTC.

In the case of this clonotype: Possible read error: a much larger clone is one base away. V usage is TRBV12-3 or TRBV12-4 and J usage is TRBJ1-5; a weak D match, TRBD1 (5 bases). V was shortened by 6 bases and J by 4 bases, with 16 bases between the two germline ends. This CDR3 is 15 amino acids long. CDR3 sequence: CASSGAGQGNQPQHF. DNA of the CDR3: TGTGCCAGCAGCGGCGCCGGGCAGGGAAATCAGCCCCAGCATTTT.

This clonotype was detected once. This may arise from a read error, as a much more abundant clone is one base away. The V call is TRBV7-2, the J call TRBJ2-7; TRBD1 might be the D (5 bases). V was pared by 2 bases and J by 6 bases, with 11 bases between. Germline V lookup: CDR1 SGHTA, CDR2 FQGNSA. The CDR3 has 13 amino acids. In DNA, the CDR3 is TGTGCCAGCAGCTTAAAGACAGCTTCCGAGCAGTACTTC. Translating it yields CASSLKTASEQYF.

V usage is TRBV12-3 or TRBV12-4 and J usage is TRBJ2-3; D is undetermined. The V end lost 7 bases, the J end lost 0 bases, and 20 bases lay between the germline ends. This CDR3 spans 17 amino acids. CDR3 DNA sequence: TGTGCCAGCAACCTAACCCCGGACGGAATCAGCACAGATACGCAGTATTTT. Amino acids: CASNLTPDGISTDTQYF.